This is a list of T cell receptor beta chains from one sample in a study of graft-versus-host responses after intestinal transplantation. Using immunoSEQ multiplex PCR, the repertoire was profiled, and TCRdb retains in-frame clones only, with some absent. The sample includes about 14,000 clones, roughly three fifths seen only once; the top ten take around 13%. This specimen was ileum tissue, taken 524 days after transplant. The receptor set was obtained from a human patient who received an intestinal transplant, so some T cells may come from the graft donor. Each CDR3 is given with its conserved first and last residue. Fields, in order: D gene, clone size, V gene, J gene, CDR3 protein, CDR3 DNA. A D gene is named only where the DNA matches it firmly. The size of a clone is reported for some rows only, either as once, few or many, or as a class for expanded clones.

NA	once	TRBV30	TRBJ2-2	CAWDGVAGDTGELFF	TGTGCCTGGGATGGGGTGGCAGGGGACACCGGGGAGCTGTTTTTT
NA	few	TRBV6-6	TRBJ1-5	CASRKEGILGWPQHF	TGTGCCAGCAGGAAGGAGGGGATACTAGGATGGCCCCAGCATTTT
NA	NA	TRBV5-4	TRBJ1-2	CASRTPINREGGYTF	TGTGCCAGCCGAACTCCGATTAACAGGGAGGGCGGCTACACCTTC
TRBD1	NA	TRBV27	TRBJ2-7	CASSRTGVAYEQYF	TGTGCCAGCAGTCGGACAGGGGTAGCCTACGAGCAGTACTTC
NA	medium-sized	TRBV5-6	TRBJ2-3	CASSPGPGASTDTQYF	TGTGCCAGCAGCCCAGGGCCTGGAGCTAGCACAGATACGCAGTATTTT
NA	NA	TRBV28	TRBJ1-5	CASSLEQLFRPQHF	TGTGCCAGCAGTTTAGAACAGCTATTCAGGCCCCAGCATTTT
TRBD2	once	TRBV5-8	TRBJ2-3	CASSLGVAGGTDTQYF	TGTGCCAGCAGCTTGGGGGTAGCGGGGGGCACAGATACGCAGTATTTT
TRBD2	NA	TRBV4-3	TRBJ2-3	CASSLGLAGTDTQYF	TGCGCCAGCAGCCTGGGACTAGCGGGCACAGATACGCAGTATTTT
NA	NA	TRBV19	TRBJ2-7	CASNLRDWDIHEQYF	TGTGCCAGTAACCTAAGGGACTGGGATATCCACGAGCAGTACTTC
TRBD2	few	TRBV9	TRBJ2-3	CASSTRGGGTDTQYF	TGTGCCAGCAGCACGCGGGGGGGCGGCACAGATACGCAGTATTTT
TRBD1	few	TRBV10-3	TRBJ2-2	CAISETGGNTGELFF	TGTGCCATCAGTGAGACAGGGGGGAACACCGGGGAGCTGTTTTTT
NA	once	TRBV7-2	TRBJ1-1	CASSFGRETEAFF	TGTGCCAGCAGCTTCGGACGGGAAACTGAAGCTTTCTTT
NA	medium-sized	TRBV12-5	TRBJ2-7	CASGSTIYEQYF	TGTGCTAGTGGTTCGACTATCTACGAGCAGTACTTC
NA	NA	TRBV11-3	TRBJ2-7	CASSRGLFRSYEQYF	TGTGCCAGCAGCCGAGGGCTCTTCCGTTCCTACGAGCAGTACTTC
NA	NA	TRBV4-1	TRBJ2-7	CASSQGGRSEAEQYF	TGCGCCAGCAGCCAAGGCGGTAGGTCGGAGGCCGAGCAGTACTTC
NA	NA	TRBV7-2	TRBJ2-7	CASSLSHRVYEQYF	TGTGCCAGCAGCTTATCACACAGGGTCTACGAGCAGTACTTC
TRBD1	few	TRBV5-4	TRBJ1-2	CASSLRDRGASYTF	TGTGCCAGCAGCTTGAGGGACAGGGGCGCGAGCTACACCTTC
TRBD2	NA	TRBV6-4	TRBJ2-3	CASSRSGGSTDTQYF	TGTGCCAGCAGTCGTAGCGGGGGGTCCACAGATACGCAGTATTTT
TRBD1	NA	TRBV4-3	TRBJ2-2	CASSQDRIGDRGLNTGELFF	TGCGCCAGCAGCCAAGATCGAATCGGGGACAGGGGCTTGAACACCGGGGAGCTGTTTTTT
TRBD2	NA	TRBV10-3	TRBJ2-7	CAISQSVPLAGDEQYF	TGTGCCATCAGTCAGTCGGTCCCACTAGCGGGAGACGAGCAGTACTTC
TRBD1	NA	TRBV6-5	TRBJ1-5	CASRSTGRNQPQHF	TGTGCCAGCAGGTCGACAGGGCGCAATCAGCCCCAGCATTTT
NA	few	TRBV10-1	TRBJ2-3	CASSELTGVGTDTQYF	TGCGCCAGCAGTGAGCTGACCGGGGTCGGAACAGATACGCAGTATTTT
NA	NA	TRBV5-1	TRBJ2-5	CASSLASRGQETQYF	TGCGCCAGCAGCTTGGCCTCGCGGGGCCAAGAGACCCAGTACTTC
NA	NA	TRBV7-2	TRBJ2-7	CASSSLGAGAYEQYF	TGTGCCAGCAGCTCTTTGGGGGCGGGCGCCTACGAGCAGTACTTC
NA	NA	TRBV15	TRBJ1-5	CATSRDPYQPQHF	TGTGCCACCAGCAGAGACCCGTATCAGCCCCAGCATTTT
TRBD1	NA	TRBV4-3	TRBJ2-6	CASSQETGSGANVLTF	TGCGCCAGCAGCCAAGAGACAGGGTCTGGGGCCAACGTCCTGACTTTC
TRBD2	few	TRBV11-2	TRBJ2-3	CASSLVPGGPPDTQYF	TGTGCCAGCAGCTTAGTTCCGGGGGGGCCCCCAGATACGCAGTATTTT
TRBD1	NA	TRBV6-5	TRBJ1-4	CASRRQGALEKLFF	TGTGCCAGCAGAAGACAGGGGGCGCTTGAAAAACTGTTTTTT
NA	NA	TRBV5-5	TRBJ2-5	CASISAGETQYF	TGTGCCAGCATCTCCGCCGGGGAGACCCAGTACTTC
NA	NA	TRBV7-2	TRBJ1-1	CASSSRQSLRFGTEAFF	TGTGCCAGCAGCTCCCGACAGTCACTCCGTTTTGGCACTGAAGCTTTCTTT
TRBD1	NA	TRBV7-2	TRBJ1-2	CASSYSTGGDYGYTF	TGTGCCAGCAGTTATTCTACAGGGGGCGACTATGGCTACACCTTC
NA	NA	TRBV27	TRBJ2-2	CASSLSPAVTGELFF	TGTGCCAGCAGTTTATCTCCAGCGGTCACCGGGGAGCTGTTTTTT
NA	NA	TRBV6-1	TRBJ1-3	CASRLNSNTIYF	TGTGCCAGCAGGCTAAACTCAAACACCATATATTTT
NA	NA	TRBV11-2	TRBJ1-5	CASSLDVQDYQPQHF	TGTGCCAGCAGCTTAGATGTGCAGGATTATCAGCCCCAGCATTTT
NA	NA	TRBV7-9	TRBJ1-2	CASSLSEGTNYGYTF	TGTGCCAGCAGCTTATCGGAGGGCACCAACTATGGCTACACCTTC